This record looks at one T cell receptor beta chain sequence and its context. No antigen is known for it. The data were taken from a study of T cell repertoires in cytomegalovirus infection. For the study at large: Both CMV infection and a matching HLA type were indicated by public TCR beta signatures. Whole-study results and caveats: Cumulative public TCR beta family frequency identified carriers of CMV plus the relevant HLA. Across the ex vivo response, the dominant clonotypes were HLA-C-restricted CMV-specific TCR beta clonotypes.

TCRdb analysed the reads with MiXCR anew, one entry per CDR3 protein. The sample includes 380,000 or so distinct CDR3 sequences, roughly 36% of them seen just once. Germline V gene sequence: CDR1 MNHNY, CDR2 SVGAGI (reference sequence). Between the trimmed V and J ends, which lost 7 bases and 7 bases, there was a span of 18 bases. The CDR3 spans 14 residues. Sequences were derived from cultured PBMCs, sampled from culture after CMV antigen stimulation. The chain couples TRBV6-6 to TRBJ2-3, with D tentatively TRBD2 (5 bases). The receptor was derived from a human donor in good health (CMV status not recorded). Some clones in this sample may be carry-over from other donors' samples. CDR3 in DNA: TGTGCCAGCATAGGTAGAACAGCGGCAAATACGCAGTATTTT. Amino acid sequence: CASIGRTAANTQYF.